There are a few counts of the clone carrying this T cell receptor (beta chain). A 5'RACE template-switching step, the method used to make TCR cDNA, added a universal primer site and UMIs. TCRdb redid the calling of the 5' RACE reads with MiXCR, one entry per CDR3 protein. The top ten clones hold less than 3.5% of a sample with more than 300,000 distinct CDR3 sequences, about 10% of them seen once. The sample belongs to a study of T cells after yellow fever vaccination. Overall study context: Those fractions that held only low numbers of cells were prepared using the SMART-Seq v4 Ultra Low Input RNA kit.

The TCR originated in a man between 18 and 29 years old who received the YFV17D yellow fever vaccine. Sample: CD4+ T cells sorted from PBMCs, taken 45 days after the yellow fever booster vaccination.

The CDR3 reads CATRGVWSNQETQYF. As DNA, the CDR3 is TGTGCCACCAGGGGGGTTTGGTCGAACCAAGAGACCCAGTACTTC. V gene TRBV15 combines with J gene TRBJ2-5; D assignment may be TRBD1 or TRBD2 (5 bases each). Between the trimmed V and J ends, which lost 6 bases and 0 bases, there was a span of 14 bases. The CDR3 length is 15 residues. Germline V gene data show CDR1 as LNHNV and CDR2 as YYDKDF (reference sequence).